This entry describes one T cell receptor beta chain. Its antigen is unknown. The data stem from a study of CD8 T cells in ankylosing spondylitis. Broader study findings: Earlier reports found some motif variants in synovial fluid and blood in reactive arthritis. Relatively scarce in peripheral blood, disease-linked clones were CD8+. A TCR beta motif made of about eight highly homologous variants seemed typical of ankylosing spondylitis blood.

V shed 0 bases and J shed 4 bases, with 12 bases lying between them. The CDR3 sequence is 15 residues long. CDR1 SGDLS and CDR2 YYNGEE come from the germline V gene. TCRdb reanalysed the 5' RACE reads using MiXCR and keeps one entry per CDR3 protein. The table shows over 600,000 distinct CDR3 sequences, with around 17% occurring only once. The rearrangement uses TRBV9 and TRBJ2-3; no firm D call. Material: blood, either unsorted or a sorted T cell fraction (not recorded which). The receptor was derived from a male donor with ankylosing spondylitis. The DNA for the CDR3 is TGTGCCAGCAGCGTAGGGAATCGAGTTCCAGATACGCAGTATTTT. Its protein is CASSVGNRVPDTQYF.